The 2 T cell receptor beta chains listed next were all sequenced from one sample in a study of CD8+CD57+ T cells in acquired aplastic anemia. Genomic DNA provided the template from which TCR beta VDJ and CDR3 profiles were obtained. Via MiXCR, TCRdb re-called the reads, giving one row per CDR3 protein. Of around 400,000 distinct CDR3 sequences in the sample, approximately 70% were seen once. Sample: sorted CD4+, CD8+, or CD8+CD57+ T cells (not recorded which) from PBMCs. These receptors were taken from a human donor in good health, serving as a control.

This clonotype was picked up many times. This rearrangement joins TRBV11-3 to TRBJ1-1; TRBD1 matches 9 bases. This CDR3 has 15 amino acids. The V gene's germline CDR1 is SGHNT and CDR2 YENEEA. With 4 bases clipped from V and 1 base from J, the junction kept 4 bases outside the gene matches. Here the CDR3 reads CASSSTGQGNTEAFF. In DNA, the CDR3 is TGTGCCAGCAGCTCCACGGGACAGGGGAACACTGAAGCTTTCTTT.

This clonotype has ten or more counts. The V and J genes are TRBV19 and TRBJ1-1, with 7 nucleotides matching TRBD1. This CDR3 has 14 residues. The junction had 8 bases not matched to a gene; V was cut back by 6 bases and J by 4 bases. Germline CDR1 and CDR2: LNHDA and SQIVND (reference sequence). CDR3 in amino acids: CASRLKQGPTEAFF. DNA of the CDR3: TGTGCCAGTAGGCTTAAACAGGGGCCCACTGAAGCTTTCTTT.